This TCR beta chain was observed in a study of T-cell reconstitution after alpha-beta-depleted transplantation in children. The length of the CDR3 is 13 residues. From germline, CDR1 is SQVTM and CDR2 ANQGSEA. V was cut by 4 bases and J by 5 bases, with 15 bases left in between. The library targeted TCRbeta and was prepared with unique molecular identifiers. MiXCR, applied by TCRdb to the PCR reads, yields one record per CDR3 protein. The repertoire has 490,000 or so distinct CDR3 sequences, 12% of them found once; the top ten carry roughly 5.4%. Specimen: PBMCs from the stem cell graft donor, collected from the stem cell graft. The rearrangement links TRBV29-1 to TRBJ2-7, with D possibly called TRBD1 or TRBD2 (5 bases each). The sequence derives from a human donor who donated a stem cell graft to a child with combined immunodeficiency. In DNA, the CDR3 is TGCAGCGTTGGGTCGGGGCAACTGGACGAGCAGTACTTC. This translates into CSVGSGQLDEQYF.